The rows below give T cell receptor beta chains drawn from one sample of a study of memory B cells and T cells in multiple sclerosis. Only in-frame clones appear in the TCRdb table, and some are missing; sequencing was by immunoSEQ multiplex PCR. The data hold 35,000 to 55,000 clones, with roughly four fifths observed a single time. Their specific antigens are unknown. What was sequenced was PBMCs from blood kept in culture. The receptors were gathered from a human donor with multiple sclerosis. CDR3s include the opening cysteine and the closing phenylalanine or tryptophan. Fields, in order: V gene, J gene, D gene, clone size, CDR3 DNA, CDR3 protein. D genes are given only for firm matches. Clone size is stated in some rows and not others, as once, few, many or a class when expanded.

v_call: TRBV19; j_call: TRBJ1-1; d_call: -; clone_size: -; cdr3_nt: TGTGCCAGTAGTATGGGTATCCCCTTGAACACTGAAGCTTTCTTT; cdr3_aa: CASSMGIPLNTEAFF
v_call: TRBV14; j_call: TRBJ2-2; d_call: -; clone_size: -; cdr3_nt: TGTGCCAGCAGCCAAATGGGGCTACGGGAGCTGTTTTTT; cdr3_aa: CASSQMGLRELFF
v_call: TRBV6-1; j_call: TRBJ2-7; d_call: -; clone_size: -; cdr3_nt: TGTGCCAGCAATCGAAGGCGGCTATACTCCTACGAGCAGTACTTC; cdr3_aa: CASNRRRLYSYEQYF
v_call: TRBV6-6; j_call: TRBJ1-2; d_call: TRBD1; clone_size: -; cdr3_nt: TGTGCCAGCAGTTACTCGCGGGACAGACTACTCTATGGCTACACCTTC; cdr3_aa: CASSYSRDRLLYGYTF
v_call: TRBV2; j_call: TRBJ2-1; d_call: -; clone_size: -; cdr3_nt: TGTGCCAGCAGTGAAGGTTTGGATGAGCAGTTCTTC; cdr3_aa: CASSEGLDEQFF
v_call: TRBV2; j_call: TRBJ1-1; d_call: TRBD1; clone_size: -; cdr3_nt: TGTGCCAGCAGGGGACAGGAGAACACTGAAGCTTTCTTT; cdr3_aa: CASRGQENTEAFF
v_call: TRBV7-8; j_call: TRBJ1-5; d_call: TRBD1; clone_size: -; cdr3_nt: TGTGCCAGCAGCACAAACAGGGGGGGGCATCAGCCCCAGCATTTT; cdr3_aa: CASSTNRGGHQPQHF
v_call: TRBV5-4; j_call: TRBJ1-1; d_call: -; clone_size: medium-sized; cdr3_nt: TGTGCCAGCAGCCGCAGACAGCTTGAAGCTTTCTTT; cdr3_aa: CASSRRQLEAFF
v_call: TRBV4-3; j_call: TRBJ2-7; d_call: -; clone_size: -; cdr3_nt: TGCGCCAGCAGCCAAGTCGGCTTACAGGGAACAGGGAGAATTTACGAGCAGTACTTC; cdr3_aa: CASSQVGLQGTGRIYEQYF
v_call: TRBV10-3; j_call: TRBJ2-3; d_call: -; clone_size: -; cdr3_nt: TGTGCCATCGCAGACGGGTTGGGAGATACGCAGTATTTT; cdr3_aa: CAIADGLGDTQYF
v_call: TRBV19; j_call: TRBJ2-5; d_call: -; clone_size: few; cdr3_nt: TGTGCCAGTAGTAGGGGGCTAAGTACGACGTTACAAGAGACCCAGTACTTC; cdr3_aa: CASSRGLSTTLQETQYF
v_call: TRBV4-3; j_call: TRBJ2-2; d_call: TRBD2; clone_size: -; cdr3_nt: TGCGCCAGCAGCCAAGAGCTAGCGGCAAACACCGGGGAGCTGTTTTTT; cdr3_aa: CASSQELAANTGELFF
v_call: TRBV7-7; j_call: TRBJ2-5; d_call: -; clone_size: -; cdr3_nt: TGTGCTAGCAGCTTAGGCCTAGCCCAAGAGACCCAGTACTTC; cdr3_aa: CASSLGLAQETQYF
v_call: TRBV6-6; j_call: TRBJ1-2; d_call: -; clone_size: -; cdr3_nt: TGTGCCAGCAGCCCCGGAACAGGGCGTGTTGGCTACACCTTC; cdr3_aa: CASSPGTGRVGYTF
v_call: TRBV27; j_call: TRBJ2-1; d_call: TRBD1; clone_size: -; cdr3_nt: TGTGCCAGCAGTTCTACAGGGGGCATTGAGCAGTTCTTC; cdr3_aa: CASSSTGGIEQFF
v_call: TRBV6-5; j_call: TRBJ1-2; d_call: -; clone_size: -; cdr3_nt: TGTGCCAGCAGTTATTCTAGAACAGTTGGCTACACCTTC; cdr3_aa: CASSYSRTVGYTF
v_call: TRBV28; j_call: TRBJ1-5; d_call: TRBD1; clone_size: -; cdr3_nt: TGTGCCAGCAGTTTGTCGACGACAGGGAGGCATCAGCCCCAGCATTTT; cdr3_aa: CASSLSTTGRHQPQHF
v_call: TRBV5-1; j_call: TRBJ1-1; d_call: -; clone_size: -; cdr3_nt: TGCGCCAGCACCCTCCAGATGAACACTGAAGCTTTCTTT; cdr3_aa: CASTLQMNTEAFF
v_call: TRBV4-2; j_call: TRBJ1-5; d_call: -; clone_size: once; cdr3_nt: TGTGCCAGCAGCCTCGATAATCAGCCCCAGCATTTT; cdr3_aa: CASSLDNQPQHF
v_call: TRBV6-1; j_call: TRBJ2-1; d_call: -; clone_size: -; cdr3_nt: TGTGCCAGCAGTGAACCGAACGGGGTTCGGGAGCAGTTCTTC; cdr3_aa: CASSEPNGVREQFF
v_call: TRBV2; j_call: TRBJ2-1; d_call: TRBD2; clone_size: -; cdr3_nt: TGTGCCAGCAGTGCCCTAAAGACTAGCGGGGGGGCGGATGAGCAGTTCTTC; cdr3_aa: CASSALKTSGGADEQFF
v_call: TRBV19; j_call: TRBJ2-1; d_call: TRBD1; clone_size: few; cdr3_nt: TGTGCCAGTAGCCTCCGGGGACAGCACAATGAGCAGTTCTTC; cdr3_aa: CASSLRGQHNEQFF
v_call: TRBV5-1; j_call: TRBJ1-1; d_call: -; clone_size: -; cdr3_nt: TGCGCCAGCAGCATAACAGGGAACACTGAAGCTTTCTTT; cdr3_aa: CASSITGNTEAFF
v_call: TRBV6-5; j_call: TRBJ1-1; d_call: -; clone_size: -; cdr3_nt: TGTGCCAGCAGAACAGGGCTAATGAACACTGAAGCTTTCTTT; cdr3_aa: CASRTGLMNTEAFF
v_call: TRBV9; j_call: TRBJ1-1; d_call: -; clone_size: -; cdr3_nt: TGTGCCAGCAGCGTACACGGGAACACTGAAGCTTTCTTT; cdr3_aa: CASSVHGNTEAFF
v_call: TRBV5-4; j_call: TRBJ2-1; d_call: TRBD2; clone_size: few; cdr3_nt: TGTGCCAGCAGCCGAGGGACTAGCGGGGGCACCTACAATGAGCAGTTCTTC; cdr3_aa: CASSRGTSGGTYNEQFF
v_call: TRBV27; j_call: TRBJ2-7; d_call: -; clone_size: -; cdr3_nt: TGTGCCAGCAGAATTTCAGGGAGCGACGAGCAGTACTTC; cdr3_aa: CASRISGSDEQYF
v_call: TRBV4-1; j_call: TRBJ1-1; d_call: -; clone_size: -; cdr3_nt: TGCGCCAGCAGCCAAGGTGGGTGGGGGGCTCCGAACACTGAAGCTTTCTTT; cdr3_aa: CASSQGGWGAPNTEAFF
v_call: TRBV7-8; j_call: TRBJ2-4; d_call: TRBD1; clone_size: -; cdr3_nt: TGTGCCAGCAGCACACCGGGACAGGGGGACATTCAGTACTTC; cdr3_aa: CASSTPGQGDIQYF
v_call: TRBV10-3; j_call: TRBJ2-2; d_call: -; clone_size: -; cdr3_nt: TGTGCCATCAGCTTTCTGACCGGGACACGAGGCGGGGAGCTGTTTTTT; cdr3_aa: CAISFLTGTRGGELFF
v_call: TRBV7-2; j_call: TRBJ1-6; d_call: -; clone_size: few; cdr3_nt: TGTGCCAGCAGGCCCTGGGGGGTCGGGAATTCACCCCTCCACTTT; cdr3_aa: CASRPWGVGNSPLHF
v_call: TRBV30; j_call: TRBJ2-1; d_call: -; clone_size: -; cdr3_nt: TGTGCCTGGAGTGCCGGGAGCTCCTACAATGAGCAGTTCTTC; cdr3_aa: CAWSAGSSYNEQFF
v_call: TRBV5-1; j_call: TRBJ2-2; d_call: -; clone_size: once; cdr3_nt: TGCGCCAGCAGTCGACAGAGGCCGAGGGGGGCCACCGGGGAGCTGTTTTTT; cdr3_aa: CASSRQRPRGATGELFF
v_call: TRBV7-2; j_call: TRBJ2-7; d_call: -; clone_size: -; cdr3_nt: TGTGCCAGCAGCTTCCCTGGAGGCGAGCAGTACTTC; cdr3_aa: CASSFPGGEQYF
v_call: TRBV27; j_call: TRBJ1-2; d_call: -; clone_size: -; cdr3_nt: TGTGCCAGCGGTCCTTCGGTCGACTATGGCTACACCTTC; cdr3_aa: CASGPSVDYGYTF